This is a list of T cell receptor beta chains from one sample in a study of cytomegalovirus exposure and HLA in healthy donors. Generated by immunoSEQ multiplex PCR, the TCRdb table keeps only in-frame clones and is missing some. The sample records roughly 120,000 clones, 75% to 85% being singletons. Sequences were obtained from PBMCs. The origin of the receptors is a young man in good health and CMV-seronegative. CDR3s include the opening cysteine and the closing phenylalanine or tryptophan. The order of the fields is clone size, J gene, V gene, CDR3 protein. Clone size appears in some rows only: once, few, many, or a class for an expanded clone.

clone_size: NA; j_call: TRBJ2-2; v_call: TRBV29-1; cdr3_aa: CSGSPGQGASGELFF
clone_size: NA; j_call: TRBJ2-2; v_call: TRBV27; cdr3_aa: CASTDSNTGELFF
clone_size: NA; j_call: TRBJ2-1; v_call: TRBV27; cdr3_aa: CASSLGGGSRNEQFF
clone_size: NA; j_call: TRBJ1-2; v_call: TRBV7-3; cdr3_aa: CASSLTGGSEGYTF
clone_size: NA; j_call: TRBJ2-7; v_call: TRBV4-3; cdr3_aa: CASSQGWDRPYEQYF
clone_size: NA; j_call: TRBJ2-3; v_call: TRBV6-5; cdr3_aa: CASSSGTGGSTDTQYF
clone_size: NA; j_call: TRBJ1-3; v_call: TRBV19; cdr3_aa: CASSIGTTGNTIYF
clone_size: NA; j_call: TRBJ1-2; v_call: TRBV19; cdr3_aa: CASSSIRDRGYYGYTF
clone_size: NA; j_call: TRBJ2-5; v_call: TRBV4-1; cdr3_aa: CASSQEGIAGGPYETQYF
clone_size: once; j_call: TRBJ2-5; v_call: TRBV4-3; cdr3_aa: CASSQGGHLGWGTQYF
clone_size: NA; j_call: TRBJ1-2; v_call: TRBV27; cdr3_aa: CASSFSQNYGYTF
clone_size: NA; j_call: TRBJ2-4; v_call: TRBV9; cdr3_aa: CASSLDGGLAKNIQYF
clone_size: NA; j_call: TRBJ2-3; v_call: TRBV27; cdr3_aa: CASSLGDPSIEYTDTQYF
clone_size: NA; j_call: TRBJ2-5; v_call: TRBV18; cdr3_aa: CASSPPSSFGETQYF
clone_size: NA; j_call: TRBJ1-5; v_call: TRBV12-5; cdr3_aa: CASGSRLPGKHF
clone_size: NA; j_call: TRBJ1-4; v_call: TRBV5-8; cdr3_aa: CASNQALPSEKLFF
clone_size: NA; j_call: TRBJ1-2; v_call: TRBV18; cdr3_aa: CASSEGAFMPNYGYTF
clone_size: NA; j_call: TRBJ2-5; v_call: TRBV4-1; cdr3_aa: CASSHPQETQYF
clone_size: NA; j_call: TRBJ2-5; v_call: TRBV7-9; cdr3_aa: CASSSLQETQYF
clone_size: NA; j_call: TRBJ2-1; v_call: TRBV7-9; cdr3_aa: CASSLAVRTENEQFF
clone_size: NA; j_call: TRBJ2-7; v_call: TRBV29-1; cdr3_aa: CSAADRGLEQYF
clone_size: NA; j_call: TRBJ2-2; v_call: TRBV11-3; cdr3_aa: CASSFYGRAFGGELFF
clone_size: NA; j_call: TRBJ2-3; v_call: TRBV7-2; cdr3_aa: CASSPGVEDTQYF
clone_size: once; j_call: TRBJ2-7; v_call: TRBV6-6; cdr3_aa: CASSYGTSGYEQYF
clone_size: NA; j_call: TRBJ1-2; v_call: TRBV4-3; cdr3_aa: CASSQDSRGGINYGYTF
clone_size: NA; j_call: TRBJ2-1; v_call: TRBV27; cdr3_aa: CASSPTGGAYNEQFF
clone_size: few; j_call: TRBJ1-5; v_call: TRBV4-3; cdr3_aa: CASSSHRQGGQPQHF
clone_size: NA; j_call: TRBJ2-5; v_call: TRBV6-5; cdr3_aa: CASSWGQVETQYF
clone_size: NA; j_call: TRBJ2-1; v_call: TRBV5-1; cdr3_aa: CASSTRTSGTYNEQFF
clone_size: NA; j_call: TRBJ1-1; v_call: TRBV2; cdr3_aa: CASIEGQGWRSEAFF
clone_size: NA; j_call: TRBJ2-1; v_call: TRBV18; cdr3_aa: CASSRTSGRAVYNEQFF
clone_size: NA; j_call: TRBJ1-2; v_call: TRBV15; cdr3_aa: CATSRERLNYGYPF
clone_size: NA; j_call: TRBJ2-7; v_call: TRBV6-1; cdr3_aa: CASSEQRDAYEQYF
clone_size: NA; j_call: TRBJ2-7; v_call: TRBV10-1; cdr3_aa: CASSDRLDNEQYF
clone_size: NA; j_call: TRBJ2-3; v_call: TRBV27; cdr3_aa: CASSLASTDTQYF
clone_size: once; j_call: TRBJ2-2; v_call: TRBV25-1; cdr3_aa: CASSDPGQGAVAAELFF
clone_size: NA; j_call: TRBJ2-1; v_call: TRBV5-1; cdr3_aa: CASSLGTAYNEQFF
clone_size: NA; j_call: TRBJ2-5; v_call: TRBV27; cdr3_aa: CASSLSGYAKETQYF
clone_size: NA; j_call: TRBJ1-5; v_call: TRBV18; cdr3_aa: CASSPTGSQGSNQPQNF
clone_size: NA; j_call: TRBJ2-7; v_call: TRBV7-9; cdr3_aa: CASTASEDYEQYF
clone_size: NA; j_call: TRBJ1-6; v_call: TRBV14; cdr3_aa: CASSPRRDSPLHF
clone_size: NA; j_call: TRBJ1-2; v_call: TRBV4-2; cdr3_aa: CASSQDRGGAGGPDGYTF
clone_size: NA; j_call: TRBJ2-7; v_call: TRBV5-1; cdr3_aa: CASSRGTGLGYEQYF
clone_size: few; j_call: TRBJ2-7; v_call: TRBV6-1; cdr3_aa: CASIVSRTFYEQYF
clone_size: NA; j_call: TRBJ1-2; v_call: TRBV5-1; cdr3_aa: CASSLGQANYGYTF
clone_size: NA; j_call: TRBJ2-7; v_call: TRBV9; cdr3_aa: CASSVEGGSPYEQYF
clone_size: NA; j_call: TRBJ2-5; v_call: TRBV13; cdr3_aa: CASSASSEETQYF
clone_size: NA; j_call: TRBJ2-3; v_call: TRBV18; cdr3_aa: CASSPLVNTDTQYF